These 21 T cell receptor beta chains were all obtained from the same sample, sequenced in a study of shared clonotypes between healthy human individuals (dated by TCRdb to the early 2020s). The library was prepared using the immunoSEQ multiplex PCR assay. The table was pulled from immuneACCESS by TCRdb, which kept in-frame rearrangements only. Such tables lose some clones; where checked, under half of the loss comes from unresolved V genes, and the rest has no known cause. The table for this sample lists some 2.4 million clones; 93% of them were counted only once. Clones ranked in the top ten supply around 0.4% of the sample. The material sequenced was naive CD4+ T cells from PBMCs. This specimen's cell subset or site label, per the study, means: CD45RA+ positively selected. The receptors originated from a man younger than 30 in good health. Some clones in this sample may be carry-over from other donors' samples.

This clone was counted only a few times. The chain uses TRBV6-5 and TRBJ1-4; unclear D gene. V was shortened by 1 base and J by 3 bases, with 3 bases between the two germline ends. The CDR3 has 13 residues. From germline, CDR1 is MNHEY and CDR2 SVGAGI. The CDR3 sequence: CASSYLSNEKLFF. In DNA form, the CDR3 reads TGTGCCAGCAGTTACTTGTCTAATGAAAAACTGTTTTTT.

The chain combines TRBV5-1 with TRBJ2-6; D is unresolved. Per germline, CDR1 SGHRS and CDR2 YFSETQ. V was cut by 0 bases and J by 2 bases, with 9 bases left in between. This CDR3 is 16 amino acids long. CDR3 DNA sequence: TGCGCCAGCAGCTTGGCGGGCCGTGCTGGGGCCAACGTCCTGACTTTC. Translated, it gives CASSLAGRAGANVLTF.

J is TRBJ1-4 and V is TRBV2; unclear D gene. The V end lost 2 bases, the J end lost 7 bases, and 11 bases lay between the germline ends. The CDR3 is 14 residues long. Looked up from germline, CDR1 is SNHLY and CDR2 is FYNNEI. As DNA, the CDR3 is TGTGCCAGCAGTGAACGGGGTTCGGGTGAAAAACTGTTTTTT. Its protein product is CASSERGSGEKLFF.

J is TRBJ2-7 and V is TRBV5-1; 11 bases fit TRBD2. The germline CDR1 and CDR2 sequences are SGHRS and YFSETQ. Unmatched junction bases numbered 8, after V lost 1 base and J lost 2 bases. The CDR3 is made up of 17 amino acids. The CDR3 sequence: CASSLTVIAGGTYEQYF. CDR3 nucleotide sequence: TGCGCCAGCAGCTTGACGGTAATAGCGGGAGGGACCTACGAGCAGTACTTC.

This clone was observed a few times. This chain links TRBV5-1 with TRBJ1-2; TRBD1 matches 8 bases. Looked up from germline, CDR1 is SGHRS and CDR2 is YFSETQ. CDR3 length: 14 amino acids. V shed 4 bases, J shed 4 bases, and the junction held 6 bases outside the gene matches. CDR3 sequence reads: CASSPRQGLYGYTF. In DNA form, the CDR3 reads TGCGCCAGCAGCCCTAGACAGGGGCTCTATGGCTACACCTTC.

Notes on this clone: Other nucleotide sequences from this sample produce the same CDR3. Here the CDR3 reads CAWSVDPEAFF. CDR3 nucleotide sequence: TGTGCCTGGAGTGTGGACCCTGAAGCTTTCTTT. The chain has TRBV30 and TRBJ1-1; no clear D. The CDR3 is made up of 11 amino acids. Germline CDR1 and CDR2: GTSNPN and SVGIG (reference sequence). The V gene lost 0 bases and the J gene lost 6 bases, with 5 bases spanning the gap.

Worth noting for this clone: The same CDR3 arises from other DNA sequences in this sample as well. This chain connects TRBV11-2 to TRBJ2-1; D call uncertain. V was pared by 5 bases and J by 5 bases, with 4 bases between. The germline V gene encodes CDR1 SGHAT and CDR2 FQNNGV. The CDR3 has 11 amino acids. This CDR3 reads CASSLNNEQFF. Here the CDR3 DNA reads TGTGCCAGCAGCCTGAACAATGAGCAGTTCTTC. Looking up the rest from reference TRBV11-2 and TRBJ2-1 gives the full variable domain: EAGVAQSPRYKIIEKRQSVAFWCNPISGHATLYWYQQILGQGPKLLIQFQNNGVVDDSQLPKDRFSAERLKGVDSTLKIQPAKLEDSAVYLCASSLNNEQFFGPGTRLTVL.

This clone was seen more than once but under ten times. CDR3 sequence: CASRWGTGSNTEAFF. CDR3 sequence (DNA): TGTGCCAGCAGATGGGGGACGGGGTCAAACACTGAAGCTTTCTTT. The chain recombines TRBV6-5 with TRBJ1-1; a weak D match, TRBD1 (5 bases). With 6 bases removed from V and 2 bases from J, the gap between germline ends came to 16 bases. Germline V CDR1 and CDR2: MNHEY, SVGAGI. This CDR3 is 15 amino acids long.

This chain connects TRBV7-2 to TRBJ1-5, with 9 bases that match TRBD1. This CDR3 is built from 15 residues. Looked up from germline, CDR1 is SGHTA and CDR2 is FQGNSA. Trimming removed 4 bases from V and 4 bases from J; junction bases left unmatched: 5. As DNA, the CDR3 is TGTGCCAGCAGCTCCCTCGGGACAGGGAATCAGCCCCAGCATTTT. Amino acids: CASSSLGTGNQPQHF.

This sequence joins TRBV10-1 and TRBJ2-2; D tentatively reads TRBD1 or TRBD2 (5 bases each). The germline CDR1 and CDR2 sequences are WNHNN and SYGVQD (reference sequence). This CDR3 contains 14 residues. V shed 3 bases and J shed 3 bases, with 8 bases lying between them. In DNA, the CDR3 is TGCGCCAGCAGTGACAGGGAGTACACCGGGGAGCTGTTTTTT. Translation gives CASSDREYTGELFF.

The genes are TRBV5-4 and TRBJ2-5, with a weak D call TRBD2 (7 bases). The V gene's germline CDR1 is SGHNT and CDR2 YYREEE (reference sequence). This CDR3 is built from 16 residues. Trimming took off 4 bases at V and 3 bases at J, with 19 bases between the two ends. The CDR3 reads CASSPRGWREKETQYF. The CDR3, as DNA: TGTGCCAGCAGCCCGAGGGGGTGGCGGGAGAAAGAGACCCAGTACTTC.

Concerning this clone: Additional DNA sequences in this sample encode the identical CDR3. The chain links TRBV4-1 to TRBJ2-5, with D unresolved. V lost 1 base, J lost 5 bases, and 11 bases lay in between. CDR1 MGHRA and CDR2 YSYEKL come from the germline V gene. The CDR3 spans 14 residues. Written as DNA, the CDR3 is TGCGCCAGCAGCCAAGTGGGCGTTTCGGAGACCCAGTACTTC. It translates to CASSQVGVSETQYF.

The chain links TRBV28 to TRBJ2-1, with 8 bases identical to TRBD2. Germline trimming cut 7 bases from V and 5 bases from J; bases unmatched to any gene: 10. This CDR3 region has 15 residues. The germline gives CDR1 MDHEN, CDR2 SYDVKM. CDR3 coding DNA: TGTGCCAGCACTAGGGGCGGGGGGTCTAACAATGAGCAGTTCTTC. Amino acid sequence: CASTRGGGSNNEQFF. Drawing the rest from reference TRBV28 and TRBJ2-1, the complete variable domain is DVKVTQSSRYLVKRTGEKVFLECVQDMDHENMFWYRQDPGLGLRLIYFSYDVKMKEKGDIPEGYSVSREKKERFSLILESASTNQTSMYLCASTRGGGSNNEQFFGPGTRLTVL.

J is TRBJ1-1 and V is TRBV5-6; TRBD1 matches 7 bases. V lost 5 bases and J lost 1; bases outside the gene matches: 8. This CDR3 has 15 residues. CDR1 is SGHDT and CDR2 is YYEEEE in the germline V gene. CDR3 in amino acids: CASRSAGTENTEAFF. The CDR3 DNA is TGTGCCAGCAGATCCGCCGGGACAGAGAACACTGAAGCTTTCTTT.

The chain combines TRBV7-2 with TRBJ2-1; D is unresolved. The CDR3 is 14 residues long. Germline CDR1 and CDR2: SGHTA and FQGNSA. Trimming stripped 2 bases from V and 6 bases from J, with 11 bases between. The CDR3 coding sequence is TGTGCCAGCAGCTTAAAATGGAACCTCAATGAGCAGTTCTTC. This codes for CASSLKWNLNEQFF.

This clone appeared a few times. The chain uses TRBV4-1 and TRBJ1-5; D gene uncertain. This CDR3 has 15 residues. The V gene lost 0 bases and the J gene lost 5 bases, with 11 bases spanning the gap. Germline values: CDR1 MGHRA, CDR2 YSYEKL. This CDR3 reads CASSQDPSGYQPQHF. The CDR3 region has the DNA TGCGCCAGCAGCCAAGATCCGTCAGGTTATCAGCCCCAGCATTTT.

The chain couples TRBV6-5 to TRBJ1-4; 7 bases map to TRBD1. This CDR3 has 15 residues. CDR1 and CDR2 (germline): MNHEY, SVGAGI. J lost 8 bases, V lost 0 bases, and 6 bases had no gene match. The CDR3 reads CASSYSPAGGEKLFF. CDR3 bases: TGTGCCAGCAGTTACTCTCCAGCAGGGGGAGAAAAACTGTTTTTT.

V and J are TRBV4-1 and TRBJ2-2, with a tentative D call TRBD1 (6 bases). The CDR3 consists of 17 residues. CDR1 and CDR2 (germline): MGHRA, YSYEKL. The ends were cut back, 0 bases at V and 1 base at J, with 12 bases in the middle. For the CDR3, the DNA is TGCGCCAGCAGCCAAGATCGGAACAGGGAGAACACCGGGGAGCTGTTTTTT. Translated: CASSQDRNRENTGELFF.

On this clone itself: The same CDR3 can be traced to other DNA sequences in this sample. The CDR3 is CASSRRTGSYNEQFF. CDR3 nucleotides: TGTGCCAGCAGCCGGAGGACAGGCTCCTACAATGAGCAGTTCTTC. The genes are TRBV5-6 and TRBJ2-1; TRBD1 matches at 7 bases. With 4 bases clipped from V and 0 bases from J, the junction kept 4 bases outside the gene matches. The germline V gene encodes CDR1 SGHDT and CDR2 YYEEEE. The CDR3 has 15 residues.

This chain uses TRBV2 with TRBJ2-7, with D perhaps TRBD1 (5 bases). CDR1 and CDR2 from the germline V gene are SNHLY and FYNNEI. The CDR3 is 15 amino acids. With 3 bases removed from V and 2 bases from J, the gap between germline ends came to 14 bases. CDR3 coding DNA: TGTGCCAGCAGTGAGACAGCTTATATCCCCTACGAGCAGTACTTC. Its translation: CASSETAYIPYEQYF.

This chain links TRBV6-6 with TRBJ2-7; the D is unclear. V was pared by 8 bases and J by 0 bases, with 8 bases between. The V gene's germline CDR1 is MNHNY and CDR2 SVGAGI (reference sequence). The CDR3 extends over 12 amino acids. The CDR3 sequence is CASSVSSYEQYF. In DNA, the CDR3 is TGTGCCAGCTCGGTGAGCTCCTACGAGCAGTACTTC.